The clone carrying this T cell receptor beta chain showed up just a few times. This sample stems from a study of shared clonotypes between healthy human individuals. Trimming removed 5 bases at V and 3 bases at J, with 4 bases between. The germline V gene has CDR1 SEHNR and CDR2 FQNEAQ (reference sequence). The CDR3 extends over 11 amino acids. TCRdb's table, derived via immunoSEQ multiplex PCR, lists solely in-frame clones and lacks some. Among some 680,000 clones listed, 73% were seen once. The V call is TRBV7-9, the J call TRBJ2-5, with D uncertain. The sequencing input was memory CD4+ T cells sorted from blood. The sample's subset: CD45RA-negative fraction. This receptor was identified in a woman aged 30 to 39 in good health. CDR3: CASSDEETQYF. DNA for the CDR3: TGTGCCAGCAGCGACGAAGAGACCCAGTACTTC. The full variable domain, its missing parts supplied by reference TRBV7-9 and TRBJ2-5, is DTGVSQNPRHKITKRGQNVTFRCDPISEHNRLYWYRQTLGQGPEFLTYFQNEAQLEKSRLLSDRFSAERPKGSFSTLEIQRTEQGDSAMYLCASSDEETQYFGPGTRLLVL.